This T cell receptor beta chain was profiled in a study of neurological immune-mediated disorders. Study-level results: In HTLV-1-associated myelopathy, TCR clonal expansion was greatest, whereas multiple sclerosis had the least, falling below healthy controls.

This clonotype has ten or more counts. Its antigen is unidentified. The unsorted libraries were produced from 2 million PBMCs held at -80 C. From the 5' RACE reads, TCRdb called clonotypes with MiXCR, one entry per CDR3 protein. This table has fewer than 35,000 distinct CDR3 sequences, over 4% appearing once. V was cut by 0 bases and J by 0 bases, with 17 bases left in between. Germline values: CDR1 DFQATT, CDR2 SNEGSKA (reference sequence). The CDR3 contains 17 residues. This sequence originates from a man between 18 and 35 years old in good health. Sequences were obtained from PBMCs. The J gene is TRBJ1-1, the V gene TRBV20-1; D is possibly TRBD1 (6 bases). As DNA, the CDR3 is TGCAGTGCTAGAGATTGGGGGACACCAGGTTTGAACACTGAAGCTTTCTTT. This translates into CSARDWGTPGLNTEAFF.